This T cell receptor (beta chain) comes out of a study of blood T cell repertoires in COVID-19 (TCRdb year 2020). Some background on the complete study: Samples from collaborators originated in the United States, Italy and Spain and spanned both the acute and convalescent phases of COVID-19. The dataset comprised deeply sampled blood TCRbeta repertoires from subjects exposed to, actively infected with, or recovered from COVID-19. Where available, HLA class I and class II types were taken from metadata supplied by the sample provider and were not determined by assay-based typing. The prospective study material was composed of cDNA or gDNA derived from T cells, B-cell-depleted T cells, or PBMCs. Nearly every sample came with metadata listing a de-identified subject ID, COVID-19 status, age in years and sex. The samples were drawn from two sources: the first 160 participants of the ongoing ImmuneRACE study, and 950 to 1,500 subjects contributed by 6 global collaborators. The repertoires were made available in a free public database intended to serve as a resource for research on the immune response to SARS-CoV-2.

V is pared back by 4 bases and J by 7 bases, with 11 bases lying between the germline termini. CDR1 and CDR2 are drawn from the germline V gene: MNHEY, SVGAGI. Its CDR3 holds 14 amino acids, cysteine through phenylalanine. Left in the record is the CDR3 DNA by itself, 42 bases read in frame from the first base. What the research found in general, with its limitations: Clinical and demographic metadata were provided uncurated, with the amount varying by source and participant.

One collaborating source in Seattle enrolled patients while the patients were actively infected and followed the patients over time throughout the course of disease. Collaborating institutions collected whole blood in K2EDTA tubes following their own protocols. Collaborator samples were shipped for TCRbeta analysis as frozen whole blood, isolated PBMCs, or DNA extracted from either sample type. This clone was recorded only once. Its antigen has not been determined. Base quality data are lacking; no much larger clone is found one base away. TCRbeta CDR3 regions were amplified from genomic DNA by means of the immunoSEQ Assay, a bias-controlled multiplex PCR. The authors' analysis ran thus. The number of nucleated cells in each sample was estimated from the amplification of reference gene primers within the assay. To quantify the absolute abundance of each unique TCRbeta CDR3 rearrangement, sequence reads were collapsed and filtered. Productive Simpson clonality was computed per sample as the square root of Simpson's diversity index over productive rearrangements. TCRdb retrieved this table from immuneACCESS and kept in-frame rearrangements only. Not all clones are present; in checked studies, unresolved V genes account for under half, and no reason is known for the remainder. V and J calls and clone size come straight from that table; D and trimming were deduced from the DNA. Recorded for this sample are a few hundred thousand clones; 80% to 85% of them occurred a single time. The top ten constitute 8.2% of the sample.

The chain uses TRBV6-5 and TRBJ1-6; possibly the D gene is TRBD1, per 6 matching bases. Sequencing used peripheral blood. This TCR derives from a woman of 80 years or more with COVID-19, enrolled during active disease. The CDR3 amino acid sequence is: CASSFGQINSPLHF. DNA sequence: TGTGCCAGCAGTTTCGGACAGATCAATTCACCCCTCCACTTT.